These 21 T cell receptor beta chains were sequenced from one sample in a study of T-cell reconstitution after alpha-beta-depleted transplantation in children. The TCRbeta library was prepared with unique molecular identifiers. TCRdb analysed the PCR reads with MiXCR anew, one entry per CDR3 protein. The sample shows around 93,000 distinct CDR3 sequences, approximately 8.4% of them seen only once. This specimen was PBMCs from the stem cell graft donor, taken from the stem cell graft. These receptors were taken from a human donor who donated a stem cell graft to a child with congenital amegakaryocytic thrombocytopenia.

The sample holds many counts of this clonotype. The chain couples TRBV20-1 to TRBJ1-5, with D maybe TRBD1 (5 bases). The length of the CDR3 is 15 residues. CDR1 and CDR2 (germline): DFQATT, SNEGSKA (reference sequence). Trimming shortened V by 0 bases and J by 2 bases, and 11 bases separated the two germline ends. The CDR3 is CSARDSGAGNQPQHF. In DNA form, the CDR3 reads TGCAGTGCTAGAGATTCCGGGGCTGGCAATCAGCCCCAGCATTTT.

This clonotype showed up many times. This sequence joins TRBV12-3 or TRBV12-4 and TRBJ1-3; no definite D call. V was shortened by 7 bases and J by 7 bases, with 14 bases between the two germline ends. The CDR3 spans 13 residues. The CDR3 coding sequence is TGTGCCAGCACCCGGGGTGCTAGCAACACCATATATTTT. The encoded protein is CASTRGASNTIYF.

The table lists this clonotype with many counts. This sequence joins TRBV5-1 and TRBJ2-3; maybe TRBD1 (6 bases). Germline V gene sequence: CDR1 SGHRS, CDR2 YFSETQ. This CDR3 is built from 14 residues. Trimming cost V 3 bases and J 2 bases, with 10 bases left between them. The CDR3 nucleotides are TGCGCCAGCAGCTCGGGACATCACACAGATACGCAGTATTTT. Encoded protein: CASSSGHHTDTQYF.

This clonotype has a count of ten or more. The rearrangement uses TRBV12-3 or TRBV12-4 and TRBJ1-1; a weak D match, TRBD1 (5 bases). The V end lost 8 bases, the J end lost 8 bases, and 9 bases lay between the germline ends. The CDR3 has 10 amino acids. CDR3 protein: CASGDPEAFF. The CDR3 DNA sequence: TGTGCCAGCGGGGACCCCGAAGCTTTCTTT.

This clonotype appeared many times. The V call is TRBV15, the J call TRBJ2-1, with no clear D. CDR1 and CDR2 from the germline V gene are LNHNV and YYDKDF (reference sequence). V was shortened by 0 bases and J by 6 bases, with 0 bases between the two germline ends. The CDR3 runs 11 residues. The CDR3 spells CATSRDNEQFF. The CDR3 DNA reads as TGTGCCACCAGCAGAGACAATGAGCAGTTCTTC.

This clonotype has ten or more counts. The V gene is TRBV5-1, the J gene TRBJ1-2, with 9 nucleotides matching TRBD1. The V gene end was trimmed by 0 bases and the J gene end by 8 bases; junction bases not matched to a gene: 2. The CDR3 is 13 amino acids. Germline assignment: CDR1 SGHRS and CDR2 YFSETQ. The DNA for the CDR3 is TGCGCCAGCAGCTTGGGACAGGGGGACGGCTACACCTTC. Its protein is CASSLGQGDGYTF.

This clonotype occurred many times. The V gene is TRBV20-1, the J gene TRBJ1-1, with D possibly TRBD1 on 6 matching bases. The V gene's germline CDR1 is DFQATT and CDR2 SNEGSKA (reference sequence). The CDR3 has 16 residues. V dropped 2 bases and J dropped 8 bases, with 24 bases sitting between them. CDR3 region: CSARPQHLPGHIEAFF. The CDR3, as DNA: TGCAGTGCTAGACCACAGCACTTGCCGGGACACATAGAAGCTTTCTTT.

This clonotype was recorded many times. The rearrangement links TRBV20-1 to TRBJ1-2, with a tentative D call TRBD1 (5 bases). Germline V CDR1 and CDR2: DFQATT, SNEGSKA (reference sequence). The CDR3 covers 14 residues. Trimming left V 5 bases short and J 4 bases short, with 17 bases between. In DNA form, the CDR3 reads TGCAGTGCTTCCGCGCCCGGGGGGGTCTATGGCTACACCTTC. Amino acids: CSASAPGGVYGYTF.

J is TRBJ2-7 and V is TRBV3-1; TRBD2 matches 8 bases. V lost 1 base to trimming and J lost 2 bases; unmatched junction nucleotides: 4. Germline CDR1 reads LGHDT; CDR2 reads YNNKEL (reference sequence). This CDR3 comprises 15 residues. CDR3 protein: CASSQGPAGAYEQYF. Here the CDR3 DNA reads TGTGCCAGCAGCCAAGGTCCAGCGGGGGCCTACGAGCAGTACTTC.

This clonotype has ten or more counts. The V call is TRBV20-1, the J call TRBJ1-1; possibly TRBD1 for D (5 bases). Germline CDR1 is DFQATT and CDR2 is SNEGSKA (reference sequence). The V gene lost 3 bases and the J gene lost 4 bases, with 9 bases spanning the gap. This CDR3 region has 12 residues. CDR3 in amino acids: CSASSRATEAFF. The CDR3 DNA is TGCAGTGCTAGCAGCAGGGCCACTGAAGCTTTCTTT.

This clonotype was seen repeatedly, ten times or more. The chain uses TRBV6-5 and TRBJ1-1; no clear D. The V gene lost 0 bases and the J gene lost 7 bases, with 9 bases spanning the gap. Per germline, CDR1 MNHEY and CDR2 SVGAGI. The CDR3 runs 13 residues. The CDR3 nucleotides read TGTGCCAGCAGTTACTCGGTGTTGGGTGAAGCTTTCTTT. Translating it yields CASSYSVLGEAFF.

This sequence joins TRBV5-8 and TRBJ2-7; 9 positions match TRBD1. This CDR3 contains 15 residues. The germline V gene has CDR1 SGHTS and CDR2 YDEGEE. With V trimmed by 9 bases and J by 3 bases, 13 bases remained unmatched. The CDR3, as DNA: TGTGCCACCACAGCTATGGACAGGGGTTACTACGAGCAGTACTTC. This gives the protein CATTAMDRGYYEQYF.

This clonotype was found many times. This chain links TRBV5-1 with TRBJ2-7, with D possibly being TRBD1 or TRBD2 (5 bases each). The CDR3 totals 15 residues. V was cut by 0 bases and J by 0 bases, with 10 bases left in between. Germline lookup yields CDR1 SGHRS and CDR2 YFSETQ. The chain's CDR3 is CASSLAWGSSYEQYF. The CDR3 coding sequence is TGCGCCAGCAGCTTGGCTTGGGGGAGCTCCTACGAGCAGTACTTC.

This clonotype has ten or more counts. The rearrangement joins TRBV11-3 to TRBJ2-1; 8 positions match TRBD2. This CDR3 is 15 amino acids long. The germline CDR1 and CDR2 sequences are SGHNT and YENEEA. Trimming removed 3 bases from V and 7 bases from J; junction bases left unmatched: 8. CDR3 in amino acids: CASSLMAGGQNEQFF. CDR3 nucleotides: TGTGCCAGCAGCTTGATGGCGGGAGGCCAGAATGAGCAGTTCTTC.

This chain uses TRBV5-1 with TRBJ2-2; 7 positions match TRBD2. CDR1 is SGHRS, CDR2 YFSETQ, per germline. Trimming took 4 bases from V and 1 from J; bases not matched to a gene: 4. The CDR3 loop spans 15 amino acids. The chain's CDR3 is CASSPLAENTGELFF. The CDR3 nucleotides read TGCGCCAGCAGCCCCCTAGCGGAGAACACCGGGGAGCTGTTTTTT.

Ten or more counts support this clonotype. The chain carries TRBV7-2 and TRBJ2-3; the D is unclear. The V end was cut by 0 bases, the J end by 4 bases, with 8 bases between. The V gene's germline CDR1 is SGHTA and CDR2 FQGNSA. The CDR3 is 14 residues long. DNA for the CDR3: TGTGCCAGCAGCTTAGCGCCTAGTTCAGATACGCAGTATTTT. Translation gives CASSLAPSSDTQYF.

This clonotype was picked up many times. This chain joins TRBV11-3 and TRBJ2-3; D could derive from TRBD1 or TRBD2 (6 bases each). The CDR3 is made up of 15 amino acids. Germline lookup yields CDR1 SGHNT and CDR2 YENEEA. The V gene lost 2 bases and the J gene lost 1 base, with 10 bases spanning the gap. CDR3 DNA: TGTGCCAGCAGCTTAACCGGGGGCCGCACAGATACGCAGTATTTT. Its translation: CASSLTGGRTDTQYF.

The sample holds many counts of this clonotype. The chain combines TRBV18 with TRBJ2-3; D gene uncertain. V lost 3 bases and J 7 bases, leaving 14 bases between the germline ends. The CDR3 spans 14 residues. Germline V gene data show CDR1 as KGHSH and CDR2 as LQKENI. The CDR3 DNA sequence: TGTGCCAGCTCACCCGAAGCTAGAGCGAATACGCAGTATTTT. This translates into CASSPEARANTQYF.

This clonotype was detected many times. V is TRBV7-2 and J is TRBJ2-1; D not resolved. The CDR3 length is 17 residues. The ends were cut back, 3 bases at V and 2 bases at J, with 17 bases in the middle. CDR1 and CDR2 from the germline V gene are SGHTA and FQGNSA. The CDR3 nucleotides are TGTGCCAGCAGCTTCCCCCCGGGTACAACCCCCTACAATGAGCAGTTCTTC. The encoded protein is CASSFPPGTTPYNEQFF.

The sample holds a few counts of this clonotype. The chain uses TRBV4-1 and TRBJ1-4, with D unresolved. This CDR3 has 15 residues. V was clipped by 8 bases and J by 0 bases, with 13 bases between them. From germline, CDR1 is MGHRA and CDR2 YSYEKL. The CDR3 coding sequence is TGCGCCAGCCGACGGTATGGGGCAACTAATGAAAAACTGTTTTTT. Translating gives CASRRYGATNEKLFF.

This clonotype has a count of ten or more. CDR3 amino acids: CASSRTGGAGEQYF. Written as DNA, the CDR3 is TGCGCCAGCAGCCGGACAGGGGGCGCGGGGGAGCAGTACTTC. The chain combines TRBV5-1 with TRBJ2-7; 11 bases are a match to TRBD1. The CDR3 totals 14 residues. V trimming: 4 bases; J trimming: 7 bases; junction bases outside the gene matches: 7. Germline V gene sequence: CDR1 SGHRS, CDR2 YFSETQ.